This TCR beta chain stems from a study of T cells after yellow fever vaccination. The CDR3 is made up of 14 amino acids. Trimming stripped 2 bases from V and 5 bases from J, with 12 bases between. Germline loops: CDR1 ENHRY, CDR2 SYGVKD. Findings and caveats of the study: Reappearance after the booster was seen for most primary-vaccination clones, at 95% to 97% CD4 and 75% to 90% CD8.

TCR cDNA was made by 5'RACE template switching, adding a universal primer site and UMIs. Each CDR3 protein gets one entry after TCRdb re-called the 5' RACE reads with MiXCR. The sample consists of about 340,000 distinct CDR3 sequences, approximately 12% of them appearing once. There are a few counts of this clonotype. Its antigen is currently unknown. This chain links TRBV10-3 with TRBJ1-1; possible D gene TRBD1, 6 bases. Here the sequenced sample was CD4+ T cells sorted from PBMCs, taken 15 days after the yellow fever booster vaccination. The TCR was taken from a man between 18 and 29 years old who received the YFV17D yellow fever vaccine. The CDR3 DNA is TGTGCCATCAGTGAGGGTCAGGGGAGGACTGAAGCTTTCTTT. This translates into CAISEGQGRTEAFF.